This passage covers 32 T cell receptor beta chains from one sample sequenced in a study of control samples from healthy donors and cancer patients. Some clones are missing from TCRdb's copy, which holds only in-frame ones; the method was immunoSEQ multiplex PCR. The repertoire holds some 71,000 clones, with roughly 90% as singletons. Sequences were obtained from PBMCs. The receptors come from a man aged 60 to 75 with colorectal cancer.

This clone occurred once. V usage is TRBV11-2 and J usage is TRBJ1-1; perhaps TRBD1 as D (5 bases). Trimming took off 0 bases at V and 5 bases at J, with 13 bases between the two ends. CDR3 length: 15 amino acids. Germline V CDR1 and CDR2: SGHAT, FQNNGV. CDR3 nucleotides: TGTGCCAGCAGCTTAGATCCCGCAGGGAGTACTGAAGCTTTCTTT. This sequence encodes CASSLDPAGSTEAFF.

The rearrangement links TRBV10-3 to TRBJ1-3, with D possibly TRBD1 on 5 matching bases. The CDR3 length is 15 residues. Trimming left V 6 bases short and J 0 bases short, with 12 bases between. CDR1 is ENHRY, CDR2 SYGVKD, per germline. CDR3: CAISGRGSSGNTIYF. Here the CDR3 DNA reads TGTGCCATCAGCGGTCGGGGGAGCTCTGGAAACACCATATATTTT.

This chain links TRBV5-4 with TRBJ1-2, with 7 positions matching TRBD1. The CDR3 sequence is 14 residues long. With V trimmed by 3 bases and J by 1 base, 3 bases remained unmatched. Germline CDR1 reads SGHNT; CDR2 reads YYREEE (reference sequence). Here the CDR3 DNA reads TGTGCCAGCAGCTGGGACAGAGATAACTATGGCTACACCTTC. Translating gives CASSWDRDNYGYTF.

The rearrangement links TRBV7-2 to TRBJ1-4; possible D gene TRBD1, 5 bases. The CDR3 length is 15 residues. Trimming took off 1 base at V and 2 bases at J, with 8 bases between the two ends. Germline V gene sequence: CDR1 SGHTA, CDR2 FQGNSA. The CDR3 DNA reads as TGTGCCAGCAGCTTAGGGACATTGACTAATGAAAAACTGTTTTTT. Amino acids: CASSLGTLTNEKLFF.

The chain combines TRBV6-1 with TRBJ2-1, with 7 bases aligning to TRBD1. The germline CDR1 and CDR2 sequences are MNHNS and SASEGT. Trimming at V came to 2 bases and at J to 4 bases, leaving 11 bases not matched to a gene. The CDR3 length is 17 residues. DNA of the CDR3: TGTGCCAGCAGTGAAAGGTGGGGACAGCCGTCGTACAATGAGCAGTTCTTC. This translates into CASSERWGQPSYNEQFF.

This clone was seen only once. CDR3 nucleotide sequence: TGTGCCAGCGGATCCGGGGCTAACTATGGCTACACCTTC. Translating it yields CASGSGANYGYTF. This chain uses TRBV21-1 with TRBJ1-2. TRBV21-1 has pseudogene status. The CDR3 is 13 amino acids.

The chain is built from TRBV2 and TRBJ1-2; D not certain. V was clipped by 6 bases and J by 2 bases, with 13 bases between them. The CDR3 is 14 residues long. CDR1 and CDR2 (germline): SNHLY, FYNNEI. This CDR3 is CASRAGFQNYGYTF. CDR3 nucleotide sequence: TGTGCCAGCAGGGCGGGATTCCAAAACTATGGCTACACCTTC.

J is TRBJ1-1 and V is TRBV28; no firm D call. CDR3 length equals 13 residues. Germline CDR1 MDHEN, CDR2 SYDVKM. V lost 8 bases, J lost 4 bases, and 14 bases lay in between. The CDR3 DNA is TGTGCCAGCGTGAGGTCTGGGGTCACTGAAGCTTTCTTT. Translating it yields CASVRSGVTEAFF.

V is TRBV19 and J is TRBJ1-5; 10 nucleotides align to TRBD1. The ends lost 5 bases at V and 1 base at J; junction bases unmatched: 2. The germline V gene encodes CDR1 LNHDA and CDR2 SQIVND (reference sequence). This CDR3 comprises 15 residues. This CDR3 is CASSRDRGSNQPQHF. As DNA, the CDR3 is TGTGCCAGTAGTCGGGACAGGGGAAGCAATCAGCCCCAGCATTTT.

The chain employs TRBV12-3 or TRBV12-4 and TRBJ2-5; maybe TRBD2 (5 bases). This CDR3 contains 11 residues. V shed 6 bases and J shed 11 bases, with 13 bases lying between them. The CDR3 bases are TGTGCCAGCAGCCCCGGACTGGTTCAGTACTTC. Translated, it gives CASSPGLVQYF.

About this clone: This sample includes further DNA sequences coding for the same CDR3. This sequence joins TRBV5-4 and TRBJ2-5, with TRBD2 identical over 13 bases. The CDR3 consists of 16 residues. Losses at the gene ends were 0 bases for V and 2 bases for J; bases not matched to a gene: 1. Germline loops: CDR1 SGHNT, CDR2 YYREEE (reference sequence). The CDR3 region is CASSLGTSGGQETQYF. CDR3 DNA sequence: TGTGCCAGCAGCTTGGGGACTAGCGGGGGTCAAGAGACCCAGTACTTC.

The chain uses TRBV4-1 and TRBJ2-7, with 8 bases matching TRBD2. Trimming removed 4 bases from V and 0 bases from J; junction bases left unmatched: 5. This CDR3 is built from 15 residues. Germline-derived CDR1 and CDR2 are MGHRA and YSYEKL. The CDR3 bases are TGCGCCAGCAGCCGAAGGGGGACTAGCTCCTACGAGCAGTACTTC. The encoded protein is CASSRRGTSSYEQYF.

V gene TRBV12-3 or TRBV12-4 combines with J gene TRBJ1-1, with unresolved D. This CDR3 contains 12 residues. The V end was cut by 2 bases, the J end by 3 bases, with 4 bases between. The CDR3 here is CASSLPYTEAFF. The CDR3 nucleotides are TGTGCCAGCAGTTTACCCTACACTGAAGCTTTCTTT.

With respect to this clone: The junction and the germline gene differ at one end; a read error may be behind it. This chain joins TRBV19 and TRBJ1-2; 7 bases line up with TRBD1. The germline V gene encodes CDR1 LNHDA and CDR2 SQIVND (reference sequence). The CDR3 has 12 residues. The CDR3: CASTETGFGHTF. The CDR3 DNA sequence: TGTGCCAGTACCGAGACAGGGTTTGGCCACACCTTC. Full variable domain (missing parts from reference TRBV19 and TRBJ1-2): DGGITQSPKYLFRKEGQNVTLSCEQNLNHDAMYWYRQDPGQGLRLIYYSQIVNDFQKGDIAEGYSVSREKKESFPLTVTSAQKNPTAFYLCASTETGFGHTFGSGTRLTVV.

The rearrangement links TRBV28 to TRBJ2-3; maybe TRBD2 (6 bases). This CDR3 is built from 15 residues. Germline assignment: CDR1 MDHEN and CDR2 SYDVKM. V was clipped by 6 bases and J by 1 base, with 14 bases between them. CDR3 protein: CASRRRAWGTDTQYF. For the CDR3, the DNA is TGTGCCAGCAGACGGAGGGCTTGGGGCACAGATACGCAGTATTTT.

V is TRBV5-8 and J is TRBJ1-1; 9 positions match TRBD1. Germline CDR1 and CDR2: SGHTS and YDEGEE. V trimming: 4 bases; J trimming: 4 bases; junction bases outside the gene matches: 5. CDR3 size: 14 residues. The CDR3 sequence: CASSKTGGSTEAFF. The CDR3, as DNA: TGTGCCAGCAGCAAGACAGGGGGTTCCACTGAAGCTTTCTTT.

The chain joins TRBV7-3 to TRBJ2-3, with 11 nucleotides matching TRBD2. Trimming cost V 5 bases and J 4 bases; bases outside gene matches: 5. The CDR3 loop spans 15 amino acids. In germline, CDR1 is SGHTA, CDR2 FQGTGA. CDR3 sequence reads: CASSISGGAADTQYF. For the CDR3, the DNA is TGTGCCAGCAGCATTAGCGGGGGGGCCGCAGATACGCAGTATTTT.

This chain uses TRBV24-1 with TRBJ2-3, with 9 bases that match TRBD1. This CDR3 spans 15 amino acids. The germline V gene has CDR1 KGHDR and CDR2 SFDVKD. V was clipped by 8 bases and J by 4 bases; unmatched bases: 9. The CDR3 region is CATKSGTGFADTQYF. CDR3 nucleotides: TGTGCCACCAAGTCCGGGACAGGGTTTGCAGATACGCAGTATTTT.

The chain uses TRBV6-5 and TRBJ2-1; TRBD1 or TRBD2 may be the D gene (6 bases each). Germline V gene data show CDR1 as MNHEY and CDR2 as SVGAGI. Trimming pared 8 bases from V and 7 bases from J, leaving 18 bases between. CDR3 size: 14 residues. The CDR3 nucleotides read TGTGCCAGCGGGGGGCCCCGAAGTCGGAATGAGCAGTTCTTC. It translates to CASGGPRSRNEQFF.

This chain uses TRBV7-2 with TRBJ2-5; tentatively, D is TRBD2 (6 bases). The V and J ends lost 2 bases and 0 bases respectively, with 10 bases between them. Germline values: CDR1 SGHTA, CDR2 FQGNSA. This CDR3 is 15 amino acids long. The CDR3 region has the DNA TGTGCCAGCAGCTTATCCGGGGGTGACCAAGAGACCCAGTACTTC. Translated: CASSLSGGDQETQYF.

This clone was counted a single time. This chain uses TRBV2 with TRBJ2-3; TRBD2 matches 15 bases. CDR1 and CDR2 (germline): SNHLY, FYNNEI. This CDR3 is 18 amino acids long. J was trimmed by 3 bases and V by 1 base; bases with no gene match: 5. The chain's CDR3 is CASSEVLGTSGGTDTQYF. The CDR3 bases are TGTGCCAGCAGTGAAGTTCTTGGGACTAGCGGGGGGACAGATACGCAGTATTTT.

V and J are TRBV7-9 and TRBJ1-6; the D gene is possibly TRBD1 (6 bases). Germline CDR1 is SEHNR and CDR2 is FQNEAQ (reference sequence). Trimming took 5 bases from V and 7 from J, leaving 12 bases between them. CDR3 length: 14 residues. This CDR3 reads CASSVDRRNSPLHF. In DNA, the CDR3 is TGTGCCAGCAGCGTGGACAGACGAAATTCACCCCTCCACTTT.

The CDR3 protein is CASSRRQGNTGELFF. The CDR3 nucleotides are TGTGCCAGCAGTCGAAGACAGGGGAACACCGGGGAGCTGTTTTTT. This chain connects TRBV11-3 to TRBJ2-2; 7 bases map to TRBD1. V lost 6 bases to trimming and J lost 1 base; unmatched junction nucleotides: 5. The CDR3 is 15 residues long. Germline V gives CDR1 SGHNT, CDR2 YENEEA.

The chain couples TRBV7-9 to TRBJ2-7; possibly TRBD1 for D (6 bases). The V gene lost 5 bases and the J gene lost 2 bases, with 10 bases spanning the gap. Germline V gene sequence: CDR1 SEHNR, CDR2 FQNEAQ (reference sequence). This CDR3 has 13 residues. CDR3 DNA sequence: TGTGCCAGCAGCGGGCAGGGGACCTACGAGCAGTACTTC. Its translation: CASSGQGTYEQYF.

This clone occurred a few times. The chain couples TRBV7-9 to TRBJ2-1; 9 nucleotides agree with TRBD1. Germline values: CDR1 SEHNR, CDR2 FQNEAQ (reference sequence). V gave up 11 bases and J gave up 2 bases; unmatched junction bases: 16. The length of the CDR3 is 17 residues. The CDR3 coding sequence is TGTGCCGGCAATTTCCCGACCGGGACAGGGCCCTACAATGAGCAGTTCTTC. Its translation is CAGNFPTGTGPYNEQFF.

This clone was counted between two and nine times. The rearrangement joins TRBV4-3 to TRBJ2-1; the D gene is possibly TRBD2 (6 bases). CDR1 and CDR2 (germline): LGHNA, YSLEER. The length of the CDR3 is 14 residues. Trimming cost V 1 base and J 7 bases, with 11 bases left between them. The DNA of the CDR3 is TGCGCCAGCAGCCAAGCGGAGGGTAGTAATGAGCAGTTCTTC. Protein: CASSQAEGSNEQFF.

The CDR3 DNA reads as TGTGCCAGCAGCTTAGTTCTGGGGTCCAACTATGGCTACACCTTC. It is translated as CASSLVLGSNYGYTF. The genes are TRBV7-9 and TRBJ1-2; D gene uncertain. Trimming left V 1 base short and J 2 bases short, with 11 bases between. The CDR3 sequence is 15 residues long. Germline V gene lookup returns CDR1 SEHNR and CDR2 FQNEAQ (reference sequence).

Concerning this clone itself: At the DNA level, this CDR3 is encoded by other sequences in the same sample as well. This chain joins TRBV21-1 and TRBJ1-4. TRBV21-1 is a known pseudogene. The length of the CDR3 is 21 residues. DNA of the CDR3: TGTGCCAGCAGCAAATTGAGGGGGGAGGCGGGGGCCCTTACAACTAATGAAAAACTGTTTTTT. Translated, it gives CASSKLRGEAGALTTNEKLFF.

The rearrangement uses TRBV2 and TRBJ1-5, with 7 positions matching TRBD1. The V gene's germline CDR1 is SNHLY and CDR2 FYNNEI. The CDR3 runs to 13 residues. Trimming took 7 bases from V and 9 from J; bases not matched to a gene: 9. This CDR3 reads CASNFQGGVPQHF. The CDR3, as DNA: TGTGCCAGCAATTTTCAGGGGGGCGTGCCCCAGCATTTT.

CDR3 sequence (DNA): TGTGCCAGCAGCCACGGGAGTCATAGCTCCTACAATGAGCAGTTCTTC. Protein sequence: CASSHGSHSSYNEQFF. This chain links TRBV4-2 with TRBJ2-1, with TRBD2 as a possible D gene (6 bases). The CDR3 has 16 amino acids. CDR1 and CDR2 from the germline V gene are LGHNA and YNFKEQ. V was trimmed by 3 bases and J by 0 bases, leaving 12 bases between them.

About this clone: Relative to the germline gene, one junction end is altered; a read error may explain this. The rearrangement uses TRBV15 and TRBJ1-5; maybe TRBD1 (5 bases). The CDR3 contains 11 residues. The germline CDR1 and CDR2 sequences are LNHNV and YYDKDF (reference sequence). The CDR3 bases are TGTGCCACCAGGATGACAGAGGGTGGCGATTTT. It is translated as CATRMTEGGDF.

CDR3 sequence: CSVGAGATGELFF. The DNA of the CDR3 is TGCAGCGTGGGGGCGGGGGCCACCGGGGAGCTGTTTTTT. This chain links TRBV29-1 with TRBJ2-2; maybe TRBD2 (7 bases). Trimming removed 6 bases from V and 4 bases from J, with 12 bases in between. CDR3 size: 13 residues. Looked up from germline, CDR1 is SQVTM and CDR2 is ANQGSEA.